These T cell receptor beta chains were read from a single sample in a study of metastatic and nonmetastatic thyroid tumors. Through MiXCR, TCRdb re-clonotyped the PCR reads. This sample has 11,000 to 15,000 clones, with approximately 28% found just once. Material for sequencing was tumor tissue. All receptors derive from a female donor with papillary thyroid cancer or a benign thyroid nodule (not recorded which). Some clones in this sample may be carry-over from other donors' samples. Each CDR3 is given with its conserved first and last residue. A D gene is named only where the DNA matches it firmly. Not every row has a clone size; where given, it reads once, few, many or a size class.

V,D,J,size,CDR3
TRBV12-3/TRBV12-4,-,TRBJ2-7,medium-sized,CASSLGADTGYEQYF
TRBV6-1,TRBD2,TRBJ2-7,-,CASRRGLAVSSSYEQYF
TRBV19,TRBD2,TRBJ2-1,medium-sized,CASSTSGDYNEQFF
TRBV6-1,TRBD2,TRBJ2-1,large,CASSPTSGGYNEQFF
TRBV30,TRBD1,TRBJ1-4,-,CAWSGYTGETTNEKLFF
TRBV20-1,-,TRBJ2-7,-,CSATTGILGYEQYF
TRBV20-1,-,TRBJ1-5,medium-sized,CSARDVAGDYQPQHF
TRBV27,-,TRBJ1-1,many,CASSLFPGWEGNTEAFF
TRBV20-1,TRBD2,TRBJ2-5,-,CRAGGAALETQYF
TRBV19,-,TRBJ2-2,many,CASSIFQGSNTGELFF
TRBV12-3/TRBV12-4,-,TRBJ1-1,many,CASSYTGFTEAFF
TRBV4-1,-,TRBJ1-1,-,CASSQLWARNTEAFF
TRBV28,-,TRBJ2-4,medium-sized,CASSLSVAKNIQYF
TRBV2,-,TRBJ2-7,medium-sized,CASSDVSYEQYF
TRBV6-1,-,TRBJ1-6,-,CASSEENRDLHF
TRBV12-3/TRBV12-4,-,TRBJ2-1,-,CASSSSTPREFF
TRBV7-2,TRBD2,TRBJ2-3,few,CASSPGGGTQYF
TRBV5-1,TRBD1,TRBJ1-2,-,CASSLADRGTNYGYTF
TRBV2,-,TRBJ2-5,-,CASSELRGETQYF
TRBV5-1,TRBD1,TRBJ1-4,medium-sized,CASSYEGTGHEKLFF
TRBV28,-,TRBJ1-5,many,CASTPFRGPQHF
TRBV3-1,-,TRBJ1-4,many,CASSQPPEPVLFF
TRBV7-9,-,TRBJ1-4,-,CASSLVGTNEKLFF
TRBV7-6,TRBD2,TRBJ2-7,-,CASSLESGGSYEQYF
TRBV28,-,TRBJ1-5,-,CASSLLPGADSNQPQHF
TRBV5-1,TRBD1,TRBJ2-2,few,CASGTGQGATGELFF
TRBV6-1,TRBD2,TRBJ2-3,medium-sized,CASSETSGGADTQYF
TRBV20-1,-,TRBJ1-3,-,CSAETVVGNTIYF
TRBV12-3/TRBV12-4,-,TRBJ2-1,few,CASRYLGDEQFF
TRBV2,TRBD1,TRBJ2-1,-,CASSVMLTGGEQFF
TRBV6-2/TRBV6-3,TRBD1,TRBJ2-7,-,CASSYSTTGGMYEQYF
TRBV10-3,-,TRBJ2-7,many,CAAQTKAYEQYF
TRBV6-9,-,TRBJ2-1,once,CASSYSPPGRSSSYNEQFF
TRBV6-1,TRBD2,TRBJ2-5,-,CANGTSGNKETQYF
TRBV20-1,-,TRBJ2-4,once,CSASVQGGRGAKNIQYF
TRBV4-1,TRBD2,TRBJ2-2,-,CASSPGGAGGGTGELFF
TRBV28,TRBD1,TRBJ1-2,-,CASSSTGGRTNYGYTF
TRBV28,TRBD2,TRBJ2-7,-,CASSQGGRARESNF
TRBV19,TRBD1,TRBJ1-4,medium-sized,CASSISRTGGREKLFF
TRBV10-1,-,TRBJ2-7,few,CASSEGSPSYEQYF
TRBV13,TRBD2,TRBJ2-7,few,CASSLIKRGVYEQYF
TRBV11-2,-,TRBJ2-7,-,CASSLPPAVAEQYF
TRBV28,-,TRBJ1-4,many,CASSFQSPGLPKEKLFF
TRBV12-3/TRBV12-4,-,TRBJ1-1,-,CASSLEDTEAFF
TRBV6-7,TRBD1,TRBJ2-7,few,CASSPYRPTGTENYEQYF
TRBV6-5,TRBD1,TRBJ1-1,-,CASSPFGQGAIMNTEAFF